A single sample is the source of the 5 T cell receptor beta chains below, sequenced in a study of cytomegalovirus exposure and HLA in healthy donors. The PCR used 60 Vbeta and 13 Jbeta primers. The protocol was immunoSEQ multiplex PCR, while the TCRdb copy is restricted to in-frame clones and leaves out a portion. This sample has some 150,000 clones; roughly 9% occur once, and the top ten carry 6% to 7.5%. What was sequenced was PBMCs. These receptors all stem from a woman between 40 and 55 years old in good health and CMV-seropositive.

J is TRBJ2-5 and V is TRBV29-1; D possibly corresponds to TRBD1 (5 bases). The germline gives CDR1 SQVTM, CDR2 ANQGSEA. V lost 4 bases and J 5 bases, leaving 17 bases between the germline ends. This CDR3 spans 14 amino acids. The DNA of the CDR3 is TGCAGCGTTGGGTCCAGGGTAGGGGCGGAGACCCAGTACTTC. This sequence encodes CSVGSRVGAETQYF.

The table lists this clone with a few counts. The chain combines TRBV5-8 with TRBJ1-6; D gene ambiguous. The CDR3 contains 16 residues. Trimming pared 3 bases from V and 0 bases from J, leaving 10 bases between. Germline V CDR1 and CDR2: SGHTS, YDEGEE. CDR3 residues: CASSSRRSSYNSPLHF. The CDR3 DNA reads TGTGCCAGCAGCTCCAGACGGAGCTCCTATAATTCACCCCTCCACTTT.

The V gene is TRBV2, the J gene TRBJ2-5; D possibly corresponds to TRBD1 (7 bases). In germline, CDR1 is SNHLY, CDR2 FYNNEI. The CDR3 contains 12 residues. V was trimmed by 11 bases and J by 5 bases, leaving 15 bases between them. DNA of the CDR3: TGTGCCTCCAGGGGGGACTGGGAGACCCAGTACTTC. Its protein is CASRGDWETQYF.

J is TRBJ1-2 and V is TRBV10-3; D may be TRBD1 (5 bases). The CDR3 loop spans 14 amino acids. V dropped 3 bases and J dropped 4 bases, with 12 bases sitting between them. Germline V gene lookup returns CDR1 ENHRY and CDR2 SYGVKD. CDR3 in amino acids: CAISDLWGSYGYTF. DNA for the CDR3: TGTGCCATCAGTGACCTCTGGGGCAGCTATGGCTACACCTTC.

This clone was seen a handful of times. This chain uses TRBV2 with TRBJ2-6; the match to TRBD1 covers 8 bases. After removal of 6 bases from V and 1 base from J, the junction contained 8 bases not matched to a gene. The CDR3 has 17 residues. The germline V gene has CDR1 SNHLY and CDR2 FYNNEI. The DNA of the CDR3 is TGTGCCAGCAGCGACGCAGGGGGCCTTTCTGGGGCCAACGTCCTGACTTTC. It translates to CASSDAGGLSGANVLTF.